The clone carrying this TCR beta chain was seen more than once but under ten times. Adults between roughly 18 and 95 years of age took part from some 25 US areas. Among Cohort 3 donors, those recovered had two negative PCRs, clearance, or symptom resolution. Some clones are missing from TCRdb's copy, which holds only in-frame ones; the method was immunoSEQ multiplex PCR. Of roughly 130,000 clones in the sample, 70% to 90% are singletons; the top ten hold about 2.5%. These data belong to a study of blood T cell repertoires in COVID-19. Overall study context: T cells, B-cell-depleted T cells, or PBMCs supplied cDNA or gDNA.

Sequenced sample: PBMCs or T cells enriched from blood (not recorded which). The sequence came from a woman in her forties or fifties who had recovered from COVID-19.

The CDR3 DNA reads TGTGCCAGCAGTCCACTATCGGGGGGCCTATCCCCCGGGGAGCTGTTTTTT. The encoded protein is CASSPLSGGLSPGELFF. The rearrangement links TRBV6-6 to TRBJ2-2; D is perhaps TRBD2 (7 bases). V lost 5 bases and J lost 6, with 22 bases in between. The length of the CDR3 is 17 residues. Germline-derived CDR1 and CDR2 are MNHNY and SVGAGI (reference sequence).